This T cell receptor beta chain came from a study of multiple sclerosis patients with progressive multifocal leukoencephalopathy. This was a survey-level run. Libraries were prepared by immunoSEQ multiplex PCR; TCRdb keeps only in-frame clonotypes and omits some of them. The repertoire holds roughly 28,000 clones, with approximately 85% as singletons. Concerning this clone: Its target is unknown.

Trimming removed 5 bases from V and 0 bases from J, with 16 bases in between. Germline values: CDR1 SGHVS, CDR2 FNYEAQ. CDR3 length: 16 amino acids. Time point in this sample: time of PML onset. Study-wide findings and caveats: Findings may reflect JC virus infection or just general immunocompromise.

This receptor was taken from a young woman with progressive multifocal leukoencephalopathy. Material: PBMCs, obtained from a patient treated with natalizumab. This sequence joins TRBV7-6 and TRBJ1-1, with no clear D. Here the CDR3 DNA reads TGTGCCAGCAGCATGGTCGAAACAGAGATGAACACTGAAGCTTTCTTT. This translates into CASSMVETEMNTEAFF.